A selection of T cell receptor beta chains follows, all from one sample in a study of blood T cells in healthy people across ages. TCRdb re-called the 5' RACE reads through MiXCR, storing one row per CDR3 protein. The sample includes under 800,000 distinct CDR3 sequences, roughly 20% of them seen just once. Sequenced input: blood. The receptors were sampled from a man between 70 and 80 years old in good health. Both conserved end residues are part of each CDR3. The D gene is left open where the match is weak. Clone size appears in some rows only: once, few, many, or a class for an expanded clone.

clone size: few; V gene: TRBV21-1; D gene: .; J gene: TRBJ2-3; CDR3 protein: CASSGTASRQDTQYF; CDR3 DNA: TGTGCCAGCAGCGGGACCGCATCCAGACAAGATACGCAGTATTTT
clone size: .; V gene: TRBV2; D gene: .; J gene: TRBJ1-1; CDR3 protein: CASWDYTEAFF; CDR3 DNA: TGTGCCAGCTGGGACTACACTGAAGCTTTCTTT
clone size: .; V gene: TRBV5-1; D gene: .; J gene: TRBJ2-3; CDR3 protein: CASSTRTRDTQYF; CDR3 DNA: TGCGCCAGCAGCACAAGGACCAGAGATACGCAGTATTTT
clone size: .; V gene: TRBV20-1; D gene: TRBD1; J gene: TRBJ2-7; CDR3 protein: CSASLYRGRSYEQYF; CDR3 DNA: TGCAGTGCTAGTTTGTACAGGGGCAGGTCCTACGAGCAGTACTTC
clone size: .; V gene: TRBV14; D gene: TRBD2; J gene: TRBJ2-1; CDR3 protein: CASSLLAGGPAGEQFF; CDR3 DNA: TGTGCCAGCAGCCTACTAGCGGGAGGGCCAGCGGGTGAGCAGTTCTTC
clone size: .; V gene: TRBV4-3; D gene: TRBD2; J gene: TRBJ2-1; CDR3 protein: CASSQEGGRRYNEQFF; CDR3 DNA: TGCGCCAGCAGCCAAGAGGGCGGGAGGAGGTACAATGAGCAGTTCTTC
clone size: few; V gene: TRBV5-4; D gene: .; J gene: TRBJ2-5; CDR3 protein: CASSSDWAETQYF; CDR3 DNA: TGTGCCAGCAGCTCGGACTGGGCGGAGACCCAGTACTTC
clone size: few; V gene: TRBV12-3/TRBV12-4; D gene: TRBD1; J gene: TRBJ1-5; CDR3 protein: CASSTDRGLDQPQHF; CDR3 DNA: TGTGCCAGCAGCACGGACAGGGGGCTCGATCAGCCCCAGCATTTT
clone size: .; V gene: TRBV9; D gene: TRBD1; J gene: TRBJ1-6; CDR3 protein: CASSSPGQGVRGNSPLHF; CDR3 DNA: TGTGCCAGCAGCTCGCCGGGACAGGGAGTACGGGGAAATTCACCCCTCCACTTT
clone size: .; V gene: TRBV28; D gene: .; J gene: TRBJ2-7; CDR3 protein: CATRGNAYEQYF; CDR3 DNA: TGTGCCACCAGGGGTAATGCCTACGAGCAGTACTTC
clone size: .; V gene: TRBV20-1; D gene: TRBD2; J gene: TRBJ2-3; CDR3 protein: CSARDLLAENTDTQYF; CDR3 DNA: TGCAGTGCTAGAGATCTACTAGCGGAGAACACAGATACGCAGTATTTT
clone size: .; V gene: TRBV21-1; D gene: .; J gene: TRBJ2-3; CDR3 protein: CASSKWRRPGTDTQYF; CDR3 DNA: TGTGCCAGCAGCAAATGGAGGCGGCCAGGGACAGATACGCAGTATTTT
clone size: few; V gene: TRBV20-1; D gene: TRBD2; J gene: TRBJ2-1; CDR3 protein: CSARAGGPLTEQFF; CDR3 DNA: TGCAGTGCTAGAGCGGGAGGGCCGTTGACTGAGCAGTTCTTC
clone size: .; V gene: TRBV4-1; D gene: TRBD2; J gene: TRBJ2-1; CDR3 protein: CASSQGLAKSYNEQFF; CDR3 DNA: TGCGCCAGCAGCCAAGGACTAGCGAAGTCCTACAATGAGCAGTTCTTC
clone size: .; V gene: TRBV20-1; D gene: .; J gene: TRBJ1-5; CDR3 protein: CSARVFGQNQPQHF; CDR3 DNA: TGCAGTGCTAGAGTTTTCGGACAGAATCAGCCCCAGCATTTT
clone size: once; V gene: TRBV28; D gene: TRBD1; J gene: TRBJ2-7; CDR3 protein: CASSSTGTGGEQYF; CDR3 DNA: TGTGCCAGCAGTTCTACCGGGACAGGGGGAGAGCAGTACTTC
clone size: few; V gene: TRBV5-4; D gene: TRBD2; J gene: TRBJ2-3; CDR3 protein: CASSWSRLAGPDTQYF; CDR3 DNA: TGTGCCAGCAGCTGGAGTCGACTAGCGGGACCGGATACGCAGTATTTT
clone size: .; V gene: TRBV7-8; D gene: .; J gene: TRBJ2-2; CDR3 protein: CASSFLERELFF; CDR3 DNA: TGTGCCAGCAGCTTCCTTGAGCGGGAGCTGTTTTTT
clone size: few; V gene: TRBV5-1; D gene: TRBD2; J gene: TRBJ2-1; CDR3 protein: CASSFGTSYNEQFF; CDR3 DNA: TGCGCCAGCAGCTTCGGGACTAGTTACAATGAGCAGTTCTTC
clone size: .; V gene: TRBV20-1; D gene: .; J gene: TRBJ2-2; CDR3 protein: CSAREGINTGELFF; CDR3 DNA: TGCAGTGCTAGGGAGGGGATTAACACCGGGGAGCTGTTTTTT
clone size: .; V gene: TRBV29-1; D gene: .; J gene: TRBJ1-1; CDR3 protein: CSGGVGRNTEAFF; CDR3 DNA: TGCAGCGGTGGGGTCGGGCGGAACACTGAAGCTTTCTTT
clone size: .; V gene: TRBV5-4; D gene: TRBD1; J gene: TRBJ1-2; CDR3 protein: CASSLGPGQNYGYTF; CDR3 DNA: TGTGCCAGCAGCTTGGGGCCGGGACAGAACTATGGCTACACCTTC
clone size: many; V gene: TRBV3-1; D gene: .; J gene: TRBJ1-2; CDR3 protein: CASSQMGGYTF; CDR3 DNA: TGTGCCAGCAGCCAAATGGGTGGCTACACCTTC
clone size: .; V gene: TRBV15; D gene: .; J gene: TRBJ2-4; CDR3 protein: CATTMCSDIQYF; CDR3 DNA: TGTGCCACCACGATGTGTTCGGACATTCAGTACTTC
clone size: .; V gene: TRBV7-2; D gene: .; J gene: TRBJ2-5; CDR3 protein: CASSLEWDREGGTQYF; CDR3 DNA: TGTGCCAGCAGCTTAGAATGGGATCGGGAAGGGGGGACCCAGTACTTC
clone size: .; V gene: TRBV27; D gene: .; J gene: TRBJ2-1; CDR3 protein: CASSLWGFEQFF; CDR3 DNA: TGTGCCAGCAGTTTATGGGGATTTGAGCAGTTCTTC
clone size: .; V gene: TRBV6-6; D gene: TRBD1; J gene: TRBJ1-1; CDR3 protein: CASTGDRVTEAFF; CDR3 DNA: TGTGCCAGCACCGGGGACAGGGTTACTGAAGCTTTCTTT
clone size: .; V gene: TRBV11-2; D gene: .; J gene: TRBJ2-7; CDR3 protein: CASSLDIKAYEQYF; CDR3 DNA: TGTGCCAGCAGCTTAGATATTAAGGCCTACGAGCAGTACTTC
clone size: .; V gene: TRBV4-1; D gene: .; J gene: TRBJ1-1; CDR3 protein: CASSQDKGEQANTEAFF; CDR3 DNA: TGCGCCAGCAGCCAAGATAAAGGTGAACAGGCGAACACTGAAGCTTTCTTT
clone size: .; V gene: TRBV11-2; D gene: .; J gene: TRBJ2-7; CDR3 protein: CASSLTFGVEHSYEQYF; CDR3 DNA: TGTGCCAGCAGCTTAACTTTCGGGGTCGAGCATTCCTACGAGCAGTACTTC
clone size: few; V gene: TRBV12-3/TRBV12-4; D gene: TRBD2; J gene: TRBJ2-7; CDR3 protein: CAGSLRGSGSSYEQYF; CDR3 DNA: TGTGCCGGCAGTTTGCGTGGTAGCGGGAGCTCCTACGAGCAGTACTTC
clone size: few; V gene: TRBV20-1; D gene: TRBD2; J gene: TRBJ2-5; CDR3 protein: CSARLAGGIQETQYF; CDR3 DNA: TGCAGTGCTAGGCTAGCGGGAGGTATCCAAGAGACCCAGTACTTC
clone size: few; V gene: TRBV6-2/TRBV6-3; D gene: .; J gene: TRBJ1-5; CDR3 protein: CASSYEDNQPQHF; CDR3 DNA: TGTGCCAGCAGTTATGAAGACAATCAGCCCCAGCATTTT
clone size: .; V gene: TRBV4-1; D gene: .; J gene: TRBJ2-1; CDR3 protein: CASSQRVLLDNEQFF; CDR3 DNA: TGCGCCAGCAGCCAAAGAGTACTCCTCGACAATGAGCAGTTCTTC
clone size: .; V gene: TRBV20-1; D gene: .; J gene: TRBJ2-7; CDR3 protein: CSARDRVGRYEQYF; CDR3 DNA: TGCAGTGCTAGAGATCGGGTCGGCCGCTACGAGCAGTACTTC
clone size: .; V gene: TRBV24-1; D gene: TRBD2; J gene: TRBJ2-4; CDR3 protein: CATSDSSGRGAKNIQYF; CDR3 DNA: TGTGCCACCTCAGACAGTAGCGGGAGAGGAGCCAAAAACATTCAGTACTTC
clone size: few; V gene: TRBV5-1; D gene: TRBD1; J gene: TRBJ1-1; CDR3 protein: CASSGQGGHTEAFF; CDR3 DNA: TGCGCCAGCAGCGGACAGGGGGGACACACTGAAGCTTTCTTT